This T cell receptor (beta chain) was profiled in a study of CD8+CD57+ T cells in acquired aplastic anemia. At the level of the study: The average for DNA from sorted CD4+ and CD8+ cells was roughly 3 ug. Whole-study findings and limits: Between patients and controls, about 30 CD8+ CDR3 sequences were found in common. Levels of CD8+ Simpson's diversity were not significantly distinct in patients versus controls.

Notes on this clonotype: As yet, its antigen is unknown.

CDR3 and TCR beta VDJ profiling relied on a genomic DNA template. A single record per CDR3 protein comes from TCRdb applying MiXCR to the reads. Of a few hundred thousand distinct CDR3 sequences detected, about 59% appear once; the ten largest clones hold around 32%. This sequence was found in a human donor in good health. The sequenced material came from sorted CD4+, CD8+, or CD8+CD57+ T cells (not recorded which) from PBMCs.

The CDR3 loop reads CASRKTENTEAFF. The CDR3 DNA follows: TGCGCCAGCAGGAAGACAGAGAACACTGAAGCTTTCTTT. The rearrangement uses TRBV10-2 and TRBJ1-1; D is possibly TRBD1 (5 bases). Trimming removed 6 bases at V and 1 base at J, with 9 bases between. Germline V lookup: CDR1 WSHSY, CDR2 SAAADI. CDR3 size: 13 residues.